This TCR beta chain was profiled in a study of monozygotic twins with inflammatory bowel disease. Notes on the study in general: Comparison of concordant versus discordant twins revealed no difference in repertoire similarity, possibly due to limited power. The inverse Simpson measure of TCRbeta diversity was lower in IBD patients than in healthy co-twins.

TCRdb reprocessed the 5' RACE reads, with one entry per CDR3 protein and no DNA. Its listing shows 350,000 to 550,000 distinct CDR3 sequences. Phlebotomy per donor yielded a single 2.5 ml blood sample. As for this clonotype: Its specificity is not known.

The CDR3 runs to 15 residues. Germline V gene lookup returns CDR1 LNHDA and CDR2 SQIVND (reference sequence). The rearrangement links TRBV19 to TRBJ1-5; the D gene TCRdb calls, TRBD1, cannot be checked with no DNA. Source material: blood. This clonotype was obtained from a human donor with ulcerative colitis or Crohn's disease, or a healthy co-twin of an affected twin (not recorded which). The CDR3 loop is CASSWTVYSDQPQHF.